The 27 T cell receptor beta chains in this list originate from one sample, sequenced in a study of human T cells and chemical hapten exposure. Time point given: patch test 3, about 24 weeks after DPC sensitization. Treatment: therapeutic diphenylcyclopropenone sensitization with weekly scalp DPC. From the RACE reads, TCRdb called clonotypes with MiXCR, one entry per CDR3 protein. The sample lists roughly 90,000 distinct CDR3 sequences; roughly a tenth were seen once. The specimen comprised whole blood, sampled in connection with sensitization to the hapten diphenylcyclopropenone (DPC). Receptors were obtained from a woman between 25 and 40 years old with alopecia areata. Some clones in this sample may be carry-over from other donors' samples.

Many counts were recorded for this clonotype. The chain has TRBV6-6 and TRBJ1-6, with a tentative D call TRBD1 (5 bases). The germline V gene has CDR1 MNHNY and CDR2 SVGAGI (reference sequence). The CDR3 has 16 residues. V lost 6 bases and J lost 2, with 14 bases in between. CDR3 nucleotide sequence: TGTGCCAGCAGCCCTAGGGGAGGCACCTATAATTCACCCCTCCACTTT. Protein: CASSPRGGTYNSPLHF.

This clonotype has ten or more counts. This chain connects TRBV7-6 to TRBJ2-5; 7 nucleotides line up with TRBD1. Trimming took 5 bases from V and 1 from J; bases not matched to a gene: 10. The CDR3 runs to 16 residues. CDR1 is SGHVS, CDR2 FNYEAQ, per germline. CDR3: CASSVRQGVSQETQYF. The CDR3 coding sequence is TGTGCCAGCAGCGTCAGACAGGGAGTTTCCCAAGAGACCCAGTACTTC.

There are many counts of this clonotype. The chain recombines TRBV20-1 with TRBJ2-1, with 7 bases that match TRBD2. V was clipped by 3 bases and J by 8 bases; unmatched bases: 10. The CDR3 has 14 amino acids. In germline, CDR1 is DFQATT, CDR2 SNEGSKA (reference sequence). The CDR3 DNA reads as TGCAGTGCTAGGGGGAGGGGTATTGTCGATGAGCAGTTCTTC. As protein: CSARGRGIVDEQFF.

The chain recombines TRBV28 with TRBJ2-5; either TRBD1 or TRBD2 may fit D (7 bases each). This CDR3 has 17 residues. Trimming left V 3 bases short and J 6 bases short, with 23 bases between. Germline V CDR1 and CDR2: MDHEN, SYDVKM. The CDR3 spells CASSFPPLTGRVKTQYF. In nucleotides, the CDR3 is TGTGCCAGCAGTTTCCCTCCCCTGACAGGGAGGGTCAAGACCCAGTACTTC.

CDR3 DNA: TGCGCCAGCAGCTCGGGACAGAGCCAAGAGACCCAGTACTTC. Translated, it gives CASSSGQSQETQYF. The chain carries TRBV5-1 and TRBJ2-5, with 7 bases aligning to TRBD1. The V gene's germline CDR1 is SGHRS and CDR2 YFSETQ. Unmatched junction bases numbered 3, after V lost 3 bases and J lost 1 base. CDR3 length: 14 amino acids.

There are many counts of this clonotype. J is TRBJ2-4 and V is TRBV4-1, with D hard to call. Trimming left V 1 base short and J 0 bases short, with 16 bases between. CDR3 length: 18 amino acids. The germline gives CDR1 MGHRA, CDR2 YSYEKL. The CDR3 DNA is TGCGCCAGCAGCCAAGGCGGTGGGCATGGTGGAGCCAAAAACATTCAGTACTTC. Translated: CASSQGGGHGGAKNIQYF.

This clonotype was counted between two and nine times. The rearrangement links TRBV7-9 to TRBJ2-1, with TRBD2 identical over 8 bases. The J segment lost 8 bases and the V segment lost 5 bases, leaving 8 bases of the junction unmatched. CDR3 size: 14 residues. Per the germline V gene, CDR1 is SEHNR and CDR2 is FQNEAQ (reference sequence). In DNA, the CDR3 is TGTGCCAGCAGCCTCCCACTAGCGGTGGATGAGCAGTTCTTC. Translated, it gives CASSLPLAVDEQFF.

This clonotype was counted ten times or more. V is TRBV25-1 and J is TRBJ2-5; D uncertain. V lost 1 base and J lost 5, with 8 bases in between. The CDR3 covers 13 residues. Germline CDR1 reads MGHDK; CDR2 reads SYGVNS. As DNA, the CDR3 is TGTGCCAGCAGTGAATTAAGAAGGGAGACCCAGTACTTC. Protein sequence: CASSELRRETQYF. Full variable domain (remainder filled in from reference TRBV25-1 and TRBJ2-5): EADIYQTPRYLVIGTGKKITLECSQTMGHDKMYWYQQDPGMELHLIHYSYGVNSTEKGDLSSESTVSRIRTEHFPLTLESARPSHTSQYLCASSELRRETQYFGPGTRLLVL.

V is TRBV28 and J is TRBJ2-1, with TRBD2 matching over 10 bases. Germline V gives CDR1 MDHEN, CDR2 SYDVKM. With V trimmed by 6 bases and J by 5 bases, 7 bases remained unmatched. The CDR3 spans 15 residues. CDR3 loop: CASSRRTSGNNEQFF. The CDR3 region has the DNA TGTGCCAGCAGCCGCCGGACTAGCGGAAACAATGAGCAGTTCTTC. Using reference TRBV28 and TRBJ2-1 for the parts outside the CDR3, the full variable domain is DVKVTQSSRYLVKRTGEKVFLECVQDMDHENMFWYRQDPGLGLRLIYFSYDVKMKEKGDIPEGYSVSREKKERFSLILESASTNQTSMYLCASSRRTSGNNEQFFGPGTRLTVL.

The chain employs TRBV12-3 or TRBV12-4 and TRBJ2-5; tentatively, D is TRBD2 (6 bases). The ends were cut back, 6 bases at V and 2 bases at J, with 16 bases in the middle. The CDR3 totals 15 residues. The CDR3 sequence is CASSPGGARQETQYF. CDR3 DNA sequence: TGTGCCAGCAGCCCCGGGGGTGCCCGGCAAGAGACCCAGTACTTC.

In DNA, the CDR3 is TGCGCCAGCAGCCAAGAACTAGCGGGAGCGGTAGATACGCAGTATTTT. Encoded protein: CASSQELAGAVDTQYF. The chain couples TRBV4-3 to TRBJ2-3, with TRBD2 matching 11 bases. Germline V gene sequence: CDR1 LGHNA, CDR2 YSLEER. This CDR3 comprises 16 residues. Trimming at V came to 0 bases and at J to 5 bases, leaving 4 bases not matched to a gene.

This clonotype was detected many times. The rearrangement links TRBV3-1 to TRBJ1-1; D unclear. The CDR3 totals 15 residues. Germline V CDR1 and CDR2: LGHDT, YNNKEL (reference sequence). Trimming shortened V by 0 bases and J by 3 bases, and 11 bases separated the two germline ends. CDR3 sequence: CASSQDPAADTEAFF. The CDR3 DNA is TGTGCCAGCAGCCAAGACCCTGCGGCCGACACTGAAGCTTTCTTT.

The chain is built from TRBV12-3 or TRBV12-4 and TRBJ1-2; 10 bases fit TRBD1. This CDR3 comprises 14 residues. V lost 4 bases and J lost 7; bases outside the gene matches: 6. The CDR3 DNA is TGTGCCAGCAGTTCCCGACAGGGGGCTGGTGGCTACACCTTC. Amino acid sequence: CASSSRQGAGGYTF.

This chain joins TRBV30 and TRBJ2-4, with D possibly TRBD1 on 6 matching bases. Germline V gives CDR1 GTSNPN, CDR2 SVGIG (reference sequence). This CDR3 contains 16 residues. V lost 0 bases and J 1 base, leaving 13 bases between the germline ends. CDR3 loop: CAWSVQGQGAKNIQYF. The CDR3, as DNA: TGTGCCTGGAGTGTACAGGGCCAGGGGGCCAAAAACATTCAGTACTTC.

The sample holds a few counts of this clonotype. This chain uses TRBV3-1 with TRBJ1-1, with D perhaps TRBD1 (5 bases). Trimming took off 4 bases at V and 4 bases at J, with 16 bases between the two ends. This CDR3 contains 15 residues. Germline CDR1 reads LGHDT; CDR2 reads YNNKEL (reference sequence). This CDR3 reads CASSPPRGATTEAFF. The CDR3, as DNA: TGTGCCAGCAGCCCGCCGCGGGGCGCGACCACTGAAGCTTTCTTT.

V gene TRBV29-1 combines with J gene TRBJ2-7; D uncertain. Trimming left V 4 bases short and J 0 bases short, with 10 bases between. This CDR3 is built from 13 residues. CDR1 is SQVTM, CDR2 ANQGSEA, per germline. The CDR3 DNA is TGCAGCGTTGGTCGGGTCAACTCCTACGAGCAGTACTTC. Its protein is CSVGRVNSYEQYF.

V gene TRBV5-1 combines with J gene TRBJ1-6, with TRBD1 matching over 9 bases. CDR1 SGHRS and CDR2 YFSETQ come from the germline V gene. The CDR3 loop spans 15 amino acids. The ends lost 0 bases at V and 13 bases at J; junction bases unmatched: 8. The CDR3 region has the DNA TGCGCCAGCAGCTTGGTTGGACAGGGGTTGTCCCCCCTCCACTTT. Protein sequence: CASSLVGQGLSPLHF.

The V gene is TRBV4-3, the J gene TRBJ2-5; TRBD2 might be the D (6 bases). Trimming removed 4 bases from V and 1 base from J, with 7 bases in between. The germline gives CDR1 LGHNA, CDR2 YSLEER. This CDR3 contains 13 residues. CDR3 sequence (DNA): TGCGCCAGCAGCCTGACTAGCCAAGAGACCCAGTACTTC. Protein sequence: CASSLTSQETQYF.

Many counts were recorded for this clonotype. The rearrangement uses TRBV9 and TRBJ2-3; 10 bases map to TRBD2. Losses at the gene ends were 0 bases for V and 6 bases for J; bases not matched to a gene: 10. CDR1 SGDLS and CDR2 YYNGEE come from the germline V gene. The CDR3 consists of 17 residues. The CDR3 protein is CASSVAGAGGFQDTQYF. The DNA for the CDR3 is TGTGCCAGCAGCGTAGCGGGAGCGGGGGGGTTCCAGGATACGCAGTATTTT. The full variable domain, in which reference TRBV9 and TRBJ2-3 provide the parts outside the CDR3, is DSGVTQTPKHLITATGQRVTLRCSPRSGDLSVYWYQQSLDQGLQFLIQYYNGEERAKGNILERFSAQQFPDLHSELNLSSLELGDSALYFCASSVAGAGGFQDTQYFGPGTRLTVL.

In this sample, this clonotype turned up a few times. The chain couples TRBV7-2 to TRBJ2-3, with a possible D match to TRBD2 (6 bases). This CDR3 is 14 amino acids long. CDR1 and CDR2 (germline): SGHTA, FQGNSA. The V and J ends lost 3 bases and 0 bases respectively, with 7 bases between them. The CDR3 DNA reads as TGTGCCAGCAGCTTGAGCGGGAGCACAGATACGCAGTATTTT. It encodes CASSLSGSTDTQYF.

This clonotype has at least ten counts. The chain is built from TRBV7-8 and TRBJ1-2; 7 bases align to TRBD1. CDR3 length equals 15 residues. V was clipped by 5 bases and J by 0 bases; unmatched bases: 6. The germline V gene encodes CDR1 SGHVS and CDR2 FQNEAQ. The CDR3 protein is CASSPRDSANYGYTF. The CDR3 DNA follows: TGTGCCAGCAGCCCTAGGGACAGCGCTAACTATGGCTACACCTTC.

This clonotype was found many times. The chain recombines TRBV6-6 with TRBJ2-3; D uncertain. Germline values: CDR1 MNHNY, CDR2 SVGAGI (reference sequence). The V end lost 4 bases, the J end lost 0 bases, and 8 bases lay between the germline ends. The CDR3 has 14 amino acids. The CDR3 region has the DNA TGTGCCAGCAGTTTGGTCCAGAGCACAGATACGCAGTATTTT. Amino acid sequence: CASSLVQSTDTQYF.

This clonotype was seen at least ten times. As DNA, the CDR3 is TGTGCCAGCAGTTACTCGTCAATAGCTAACTATGGCTACACCTTC. Translated: CASSYSSIANYGYTF. The chain recombines TRBV6-5 with TRBJ1-2; D not resolved. Germline V gene lookup returns CDR1 MNHEY and CDR2 SVGAGI. The CDR3 length is 15 residues. V shed 0 bases and J shed 0 bases, with 8 bases lying between them.

In this sample, this clonotype turned up many times. The gene calls are TRBV28 and TRBJ1-1; D is ambiguous. The germline V gene has CDR1 MDHEN and CDR2 SYDVKM. This CDR3 is built from 11 residues. V dropped 2 bases and J dropped 9 bases, with 7 bases sitting between them. The CDR3 sequence: CASSLAGQAFF. CDR3 in DNA: TGTGCCAGCAGTTTAGCGGGTCAAGCTTTCTTT.

This clonotype was counted many times. The chain uses TRBV2 and TRBJ2-2; TRBD2 aligns across 7 bases. With V trimmed by 3 bases and J by 4 bases, 8 bases remained unmatched. Germline-derived CDR1 and CDR2 are SNHLY and FYNNEI. The CDR3 has 16 residues. The CDR3 reads CASSEAGGSSTGELFF. The CDR3 DNA follows: TGTGCCAGCAGTGAGGCTGGCGGGAGTAGCACCGGGGAGCTGTTTTTT.

Ten or more counts support this clonotype. The CDR3 DNA follows: TGTGCCAGCAGCTATGGACAGGGGGAGTCCCAGGAGGATGAGCAGTTCTTC. Residues: CASSYGQGESQEDEQFF. The V gene is TRBV7-3, the J gene TRBJ2-1; the match to TRBD1 covers 10 bases. The CDR3 contains 17 residues. Germline CDR1 is SGHTA and CDR2 is FQGTGA. The V and J ends lost 4 bases and 8 bases, in that order; junction bases with no gene match: 14.

This clonotype occurred many times. The rearrangement uses TRBV25-1 and TRBJ2-5; D is tentatively TRBD1 or TRBD2 (6 bases each). Germline V gene lookup returns CDR1 MGHDK and CDR2 SYGVNS. Trimming removed 3 bases at V and 5 bases at J, with 13 bases between. The CDR3 extends over 14 amino acids. This CDR3 is CASSDPGASETQYF. CDR3 DNA: TGTGCCAGCAGTGATCCGGGGGCCTCCGAGACCCAGTACTTC.